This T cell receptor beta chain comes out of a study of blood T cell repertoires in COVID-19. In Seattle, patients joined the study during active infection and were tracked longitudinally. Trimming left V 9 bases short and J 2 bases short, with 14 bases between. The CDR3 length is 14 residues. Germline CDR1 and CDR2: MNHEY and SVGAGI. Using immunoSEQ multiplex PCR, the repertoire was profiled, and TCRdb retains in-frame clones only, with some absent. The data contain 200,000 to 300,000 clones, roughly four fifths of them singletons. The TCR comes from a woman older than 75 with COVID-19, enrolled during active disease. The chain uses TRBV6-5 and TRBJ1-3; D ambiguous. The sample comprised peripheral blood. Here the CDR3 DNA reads TGTGCCAGTAGCATAAAAAACCCTGGAAACACCATATATTTT. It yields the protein CASSIKNPGNTIYF.